This T cell receptor beta chain was retrieved from a study of shared clonotypes between healthy human individuals (dated by TCRdb to about 2020). About the study as a whole: The cohort included a few men and two women between 18 and 49 years of age. Per donor, three plates each were used for CD4 naive and CD4 memory, two for CD8 naive, and one for CD8 memory. The study deeply sequenced blood TCR repertoires of about 5 healthy adults to estimate repertoire size and the extent of clonotype sharing between individuals. To increase sequencing depth and limit assay-specific biases, TCR repertoire library preparation and sequencing were carried out by different laboratories using diverse techniques. Per donor, leukapheresis produced somewhere between about 0.9 and 10 billion PBMCs. Overall results and qualifications from the work: Rarefaction of sorted-subset datasets indicated incomplete sequencing despite the large sequencing depth. About 4.5% of naive CD4, roughly 3.6% of naive CD8, about 2.5% of memory CD4, and 0.4% of memory CD8 clonotypes were shared across a few donors. Compared with non-shared clonotypes, the clonotypes found in all four sorted-subset donors had higher generation probabilities. Because the study included only a small number of donors, the genetic and exposure-history diversity represented was limited. Estimated clonotype richness was generally larger for naive than for memory subsets. Sampling was limited to blood, and TCR repertoires in tissue likely differ from TCR repertoires in blood. Based on pairwise subsampling, the degree of clonotype sharing among donors was expected to be affected by sequencing depth.

Using the deep immunoSEQ assay, TCR CDR3 regions were amplified from genomic DNA by multiplex PCR. For each cell subset, the extracted genomic DNA was distributed evenly across all wells of several immunoSEQ 96-well plates, and each plate served as one replicate. For sorted subsets, each replicate PCR was loaded with roughly 200 ng genomic DNA, equivalent to 30,000 or so T cell genomes. Purified libraries were measured with a Qubit 3.0 fluorometer, size-checked on a Bioanalyzer 2100, and measured again with the KAPA Library Quantification kit. A separate single-read 150-cycle Illumina NextSeq 550 flow cell was used to sequence each immunoSEQ 96-well plate. As for the original processing: The immunoSEQ output contained only junctional sequences without quality scores, so filtering could not match that applied to full-length reads. Sequences were annotated with PyIR, a Python wrapper for IgBLAST v1.9, and V/J genes and CDR3 were assigned using IMGT germline references. Reads with weak V/J assignments (E-value above 1e-6), missing CDR3, stop codons, out-of-frame junctions, or ambiguous translated residues were removed. A V3J clonotype was defined by an identical inferred V gene, J gene, and CDR3 amino acid sequence. Percentage overlap between repertoires was computed as shared unique clonotypes divided by the size of the smaller repertoire. Three approaches were used to assess repertoire richness: RTK rarefaction, the Chao1 estimator, and Recon v2.1 estimates of unobserved clonotypes. For all TCRbeta clonotypes obtained by the gDNA method from several donors, generation probabilities were computed with OLGA. TCRdb re-hosts the immuneACCESS table, in-frame sequences only. Its copies lack some clones; in the studies checked, an unresolved V gene accounts for under half of them, and the cause for the rest is not known. V and J calls and clone size are those listed in that table; D and trimming were worked out from the DNA. Within this sample are approximately 1.9 million clones, with 93% of them counted one time only. The biggest ten clones account for more than 1.5% of the sample.

A note on this clone: What this receptor recognizes is not known. The sample holds no much larger clone one base away, and base qualities are not on file.

CDR1 is given as SGDLS and CDR2 as YYNGEE, both from the germline V gene. Including cysteine and phenylalanine, the CDR3 has 15 amino acids. Only the CDR3 region is kept as DNA, spanning 45 bases read in frame from base 1. The junction carries 12 bases between V and J, which are trimmed by 3 bases and 1 base respectively. CD8 naive samples consisted of CD45RO-negative cells that were positively selected for CCR7, yielding a CD45RA+CCR7+ population without TemRA cells. Donors were healthy HIV-negative adults with no recently reported acute infections or vaccinations. All donors were Caucasian adults living in Nashville, Tennessee, USA. After blood collection by leukapheresis, PBMCs were isolated using Ficoll-Histopaque density gradient centrifugation and then cryopreserved in the vapor phase of liquid nitrogen. Analytical flow cytometry was used to check the purity and quantity of every magnetically sorted T cell population. Genomic DNA was isolated from every sorted fraction and measured by UV absorbance on a Nanodrop 2000c.

The V gene is TRBV9 and the J gene is TRBJ2-3; TRBD2 is perhaps the D gene, given 5 matching bases. The sample comprised naive CD8+ T cells from PBMCs. The cell subset or site label corresponds to: CD45RA+CCR7+. This TCR was sampled from a man younger than 35 in good health. Some clones in this sample may be carry-over from other donors' samples. The CDR3 here reads CASSETGIRTDTQYF. In nucleotide form, the sequence is TGTGCCAGCAGCGAGACGGGGATACGCACAGATACGCAGTATTTT.